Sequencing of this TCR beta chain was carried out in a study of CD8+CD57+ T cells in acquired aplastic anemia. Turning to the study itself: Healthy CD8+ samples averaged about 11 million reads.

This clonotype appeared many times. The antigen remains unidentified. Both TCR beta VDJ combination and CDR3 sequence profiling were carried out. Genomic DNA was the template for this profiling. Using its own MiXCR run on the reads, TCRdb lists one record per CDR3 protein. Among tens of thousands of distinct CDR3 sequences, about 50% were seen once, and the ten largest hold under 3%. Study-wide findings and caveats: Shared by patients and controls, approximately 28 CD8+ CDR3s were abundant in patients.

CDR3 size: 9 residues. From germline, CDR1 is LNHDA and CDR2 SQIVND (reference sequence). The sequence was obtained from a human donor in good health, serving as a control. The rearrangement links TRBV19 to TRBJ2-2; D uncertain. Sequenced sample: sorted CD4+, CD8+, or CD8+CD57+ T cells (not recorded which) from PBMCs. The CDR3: CANTGELFF. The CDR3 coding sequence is TGTGCGAACACCGGGGAGCTGTTTTTT.